This TCR beta chain was recovered during a study of cytomegalovirus exposure and HLA in healthy donors. Germline V gene sequence: CDR1 SGHTA, CDR2 FQGNSA. This CDR3 comprises 13 residues. Overall study findings and caveats: Confirmation in vitro established that three CMV-associated chains were specific for CMV antigens. TCR beta V- and J-gene trimming was later associated with a missense DCLRE1C variant. There were approximately 150 TCR beta chains listed as cytomegalovirus-associated.

This clone has just a few counts. The antigen remains unidentified. The PCR made use of 60 Vbeta and 13 Jbeta primers. Here immunoSEQ multiplex PCR was the method, and the copy in TCRdb shows in-frame clones only, minus some. Counted here are about 120,000 clones, around 80% occurring once; the ten biggest clones make up about 2.6%. The rearrangement uses TRBV7-2 and TRBJ2-5; TRBD2 is a possible D gene (5 bases). TRBJ2-7 matches the DNA end more closely, so the J call is doubtful. The receptor comes from a woman between 35 and 50 years old in good health and CMV-seropositive. The sample taken for sequencing was PBMCs. Written as DNA, the CDR3 is TGTGCCAGCAGCTTAGGGACTTACTACGAGCAGTACTTC. Its translation is CASSLGTYYEQYF.